The 10 T cell receptor beta chains given below trace back to one sample, sequenced in a study of blood T cell repertoires in COVID-19. Method: immunoSEQ multiplex PCR; TCRdb's copy keeps in-frame clones and lacks some. The table includes just under 85,000 clones, about 83% detected once. Specimen: peripheral blood. All receptors derive from an elderly woman with acute or convalescent COVID-19.

This rearrangement joins TRBV9 to TRBJ2-1; no clear D. Germline CDR1 SGDLS, CDR2 YYNGEE. The V and J ends lost 4 bases and 7 bases respectively, with 12 bases between them. This CDR3 has 13 residues. This CDR3 is CASSFLDWNEQFF. The CDR3 DNA follows: TGTGCCAGCAGCTTCCTAGACTGGAATGAGCAGTTCTTC.

V gene TRBV28 combines with J gene TRBJ1-1, with 12 bases aligning to TRBD1. Germline V gene data show CDR1 as MDHEN and CDR2 as SYDVKM. The CDR3 is made up of 16 amino acids. The junction had 8 bases not matched to a gene; V was cut back by 8 bases and J by 1 base. The CDR3 DNA is TGTGCCAGCGGTCCGGGACAGGGGGCAGGGAACACTGAAGCTTTCTTT. Its translation: CASGPGQGAGNTEAFF.

This clone appeared once. The chain has TRBV4-3 and TRBJ1-4, with 9 nucleotides matching TRBD1. Germline CDR1 is LGHNA and CDR2 is YSLEER. This CDR3 comprises 14 residues. Trimming cost V 5 bases and J 5 bases; bases outside gene matches: 3. The CDR3 loop is CASSSGQGNEKLFF. The CDR3 nucleotides are TGCGCCAGCAGCTCGGGACAGGGAAATGAAAAACTGTTTTTT.

Note on this clone: In the same sample, other DNA sequences code for this CDR3. The gene calls are TRBV18 and TRBJ1-4, with D perhaps TRBD1 (6 bases). The CDR3 is 14 amino acids. The germline gives CDR1 KGHSH, CDR2 LQKENI. The V end was cut by 2 bases, the J end by 7 bases, with 11 bases between. The chain's CDR3 is CASSPGGAGEKLFF. In DNA form, the CDR3 reads TGTGCCAGCTCACCAGGGGGCGCGGGTGAAAAACTGTTTTTT.

This chain links TRBV28 with TRBJ2-7; D perhaps matches TRBD1 (6 bases). Germline V gives CDR1 MDHEN, CDR2 SYDVKM. The CDR3 totals 14 residues. The V and J ends lost 6 bases and 6 bases respectively, with 18 bases between them. CDR3 bases: TGTGCCAGCAGCCCAACAGGGACCGCGCCCGAGCAGTACTTC. Encoded protein: CASSPTGTAPEQYF.

V and J are TRBV28 and TRBJ1-3, with 8 positions matching TRBD1. With 4 bases clipped from V and 4 bases from J, the junction kept 12 bases outside the gene matches. Germline CDR1 and CDR2: MDHEN and SYDVKM. This CDR3 spans 17 amino acids. The CDR3 region is CASSSASGGAGGNTIYF. Here the CDR3 DNA reads TGTGCCAGCAGTTCGGCCTCAGGGGGCGCGGGAGGAAACACCATATATTTT.

The chain recombines TRBV6-5 with TRBJ2-7, with 13 bases aligning to TRBD2. V dropped 10 bases and J dropped 6; count of bases not matched to a gene: 12. CDR3 length: 15 amino acids. Germline CDR1 MNHEY, CDR2 SVGAGI. The CDR3 DNA reads as TGTGCCATCCGTATACTAGCGGGAGGGCCTATCGAGCAGTACTTC. This codes for CAIRILAGGPIEQYF.

J is TRBJ2-3 and V is TRBV7-9, with 8 bases aligning to TRBD2. After removal of 1 base from V and 4 bases from J, the junction contained 4 bases not matched to a gene. The CDR3 consists of 15 residues. Germline CDR1 is SEHNR and CDR2 is FQNEAQ (reference sequence). CDR3 DNA: TGTGCCAGCAGCTTAGGGACTAGCACACCAGATACGCAGTATTTT. Translation: CASSLGTSTPDTQYF. The full variable domain, rest sourced from reference TRBV7-9 and TRBJ2-3, is DTGVSQNPRHKITKRGQNVTFRCDPISEHNRLYWYRQTLGQGPEFLTYFQNEAQLEKSRLLSDRFSAERPKGSFSTLEIQRTEQGDSAMYLCASSLGTSTPDTQYFGPGTRLTVL.

The CDR3 spells CASSFLGGVYEQYF. For the CDR3, the DNA is TGTGCCAGCAGCTTTTTGGGGGGGGTTTACGAGCAGTACTTC. The chain uses TRBV5-5 and TRBJ2-7, with 7 bases fitting TRBD2. CDR3 length: 14 residues. The V segment lost 2 bases and the J segment 4 bases; nucleotides outside the gene matches: 6. Germline V gene data show CDR1 as SGHKS and CDR2 as YYEKEE (reference sequence).

The chain couples TRBV2 to TRBJ2-6; D is perhaps TRBD2 (6 bases). V gave up 6 bases and J gave up 1 base, with 19 bases separating them. Germline CDR1 is SNHLY and CDR2 is FYNNEI. The CDR3 consists of 18 residues. The CDR3 DNA reads as TGTGCCAGCAGCCGACTCGGGAGTCTAGTATCTGGGGCCAACGTCCTGACTTTC. Protein product: CASSRLGSLVSGANVLTF.